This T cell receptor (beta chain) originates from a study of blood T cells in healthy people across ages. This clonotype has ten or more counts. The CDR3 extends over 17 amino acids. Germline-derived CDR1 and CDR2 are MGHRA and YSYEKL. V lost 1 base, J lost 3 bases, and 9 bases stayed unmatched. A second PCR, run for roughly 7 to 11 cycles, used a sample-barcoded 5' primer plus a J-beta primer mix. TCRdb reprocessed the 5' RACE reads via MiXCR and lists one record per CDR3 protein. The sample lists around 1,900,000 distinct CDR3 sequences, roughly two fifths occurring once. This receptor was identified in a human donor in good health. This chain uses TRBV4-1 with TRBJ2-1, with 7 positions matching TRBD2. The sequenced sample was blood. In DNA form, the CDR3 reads TGCGCCAGCAGCCAAGGGGGTTGGGCGGGGGACTACAATGAGCAGTTCTTC. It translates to CASSQGGWAGDYNEQFF.